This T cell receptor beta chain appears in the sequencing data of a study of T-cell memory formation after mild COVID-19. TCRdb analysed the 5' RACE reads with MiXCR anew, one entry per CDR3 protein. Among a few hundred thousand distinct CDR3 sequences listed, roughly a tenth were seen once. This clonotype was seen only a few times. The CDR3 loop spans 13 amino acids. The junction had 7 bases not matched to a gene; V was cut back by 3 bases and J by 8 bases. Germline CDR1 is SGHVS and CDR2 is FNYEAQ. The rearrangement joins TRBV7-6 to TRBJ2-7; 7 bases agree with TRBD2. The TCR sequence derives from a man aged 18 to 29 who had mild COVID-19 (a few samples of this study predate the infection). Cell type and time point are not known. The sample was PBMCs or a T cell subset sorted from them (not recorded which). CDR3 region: CASSFLADGQQYF. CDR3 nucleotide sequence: TGTGCCAGCAGCTTTCTAGCGGACGGGCAGCAGTACTTC. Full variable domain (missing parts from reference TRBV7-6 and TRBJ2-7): GAGVSQSPRYKVTKRGQDVALRCDPISGHVSLYWYRQALGQGPEFLTYFNYEAQQDKSGLPNDRFSAERPEGSISTLTIQRTEQRDSAMYRCASSFLADGQQYFGPGTRLTVT.